This T cell receptor beta chain was captured in a study of T cells in Graves' hyperthyroidism and ophthalmopathy. This clonotype came up many times. Uncontrolled infections, other autoimmune diseases, pregnancy or lactation led to exclusion of patients. Per germline, CDR1 MNHEY and CDR2 SMNVEV (reference sequence). The CDR3 has 15 amino acids. Trimming removed 0 bases from V and 2 bases from J, with 8 bases in between. Researchers amplified the TCR beta CDR3 regions from RNA transcripts. HTBI primers were employed in a first-round RT-PCR of the TCR CDR3. TCRdb itself ran the multiplex PCR reads through MiXCR, one entry per CDR3 protein. This sample carries some 560,000 distinct CDR3 sequences, approximately 15% of them seen once, and the ten largest clones take under 8%.

Specimen: blood. The chain joins TRBV27 to TRBJ1-3; TRBD1 might be the D (6 bases). This receptor was taken from a woman aged 25-40 years with Graves' hyperthyroidism. The chain's CDR3 is CASSLSRGPGNTIYF. In DNA, the CDR3 is TGTGCCAGCAGTTTATCTCGGGGGCCTGGAAACACCATATATTTT.